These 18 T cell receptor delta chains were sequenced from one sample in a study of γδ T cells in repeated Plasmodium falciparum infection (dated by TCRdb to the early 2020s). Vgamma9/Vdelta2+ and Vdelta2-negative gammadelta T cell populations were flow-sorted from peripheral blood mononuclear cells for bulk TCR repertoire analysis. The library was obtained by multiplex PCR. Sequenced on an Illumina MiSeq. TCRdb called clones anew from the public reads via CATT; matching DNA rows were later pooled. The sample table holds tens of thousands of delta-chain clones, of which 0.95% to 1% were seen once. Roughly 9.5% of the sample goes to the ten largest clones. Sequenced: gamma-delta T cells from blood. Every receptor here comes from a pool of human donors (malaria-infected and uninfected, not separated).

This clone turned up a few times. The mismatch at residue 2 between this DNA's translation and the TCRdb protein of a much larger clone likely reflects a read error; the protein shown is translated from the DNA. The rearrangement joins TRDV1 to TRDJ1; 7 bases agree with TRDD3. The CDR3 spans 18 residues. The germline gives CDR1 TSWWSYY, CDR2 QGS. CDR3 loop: CSLGERRLGAPKSDKLIF. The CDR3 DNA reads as TGTTCTCTTGGGGAACGTCGCCTGGGGGCTCCCAAGTCCGATAAACTCATCTTT.

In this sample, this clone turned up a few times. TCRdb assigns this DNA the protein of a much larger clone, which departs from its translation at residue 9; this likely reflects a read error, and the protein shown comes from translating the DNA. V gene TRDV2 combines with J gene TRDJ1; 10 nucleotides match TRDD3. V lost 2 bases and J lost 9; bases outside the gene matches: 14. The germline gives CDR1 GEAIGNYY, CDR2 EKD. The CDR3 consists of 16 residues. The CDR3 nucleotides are TGTGCCTGTGACAGACTGGGGGATGCAAGAATGAAGGAACTCATCTTT. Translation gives CACDRLGDARMKELIF.

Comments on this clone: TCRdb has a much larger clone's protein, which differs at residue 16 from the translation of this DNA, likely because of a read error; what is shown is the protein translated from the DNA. In DNA, the CDR3 is TGTGCAGCAACTCCCCCCAACCTCCCCACTGTGTACACCGATAAACCCATCTTT. Translating it yields CAATPPNLPTVYTDKPIF. J is TRDJ1 and V is TRAV29/DV5; D unclear. The CDR3 is made up of 18 amino acids. CDR1 is NSMFDY, CDR2 ISSIKDK, per germline. Supplemented by reference TRAV29/DV5 and TRDJ1, the full variable domain reads DQQVKQNSPSLSVQEGRISILNCDYTNSMFDYFLWYKKYPAEGPTFLISISSIKDKNEDGRFTVFLNKSAKHLSLHIVPSQPGDSAVYFCAATPPNLPTVYTDKPIFGKGTRVTVEP.

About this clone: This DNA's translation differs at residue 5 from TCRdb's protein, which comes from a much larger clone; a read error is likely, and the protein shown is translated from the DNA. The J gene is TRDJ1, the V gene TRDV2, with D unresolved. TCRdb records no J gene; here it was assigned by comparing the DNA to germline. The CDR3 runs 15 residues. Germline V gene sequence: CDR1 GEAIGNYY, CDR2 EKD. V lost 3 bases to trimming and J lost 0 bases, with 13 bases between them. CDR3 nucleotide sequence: TGTGCCTGTGACGCAGGGGCTGGCTACACCGATAAACTCATCTTT. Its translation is CACDAGAGYTDKLIF.

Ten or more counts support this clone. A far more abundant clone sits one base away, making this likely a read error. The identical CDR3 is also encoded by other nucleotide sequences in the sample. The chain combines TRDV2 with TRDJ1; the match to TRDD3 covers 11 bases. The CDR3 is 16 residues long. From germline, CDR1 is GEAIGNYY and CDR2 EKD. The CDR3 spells CACDTMGDTDTDKLIF. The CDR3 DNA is TGTGCCTGTGACACGATGGGGGATACGGACACCGACAAACTCATCTTT.

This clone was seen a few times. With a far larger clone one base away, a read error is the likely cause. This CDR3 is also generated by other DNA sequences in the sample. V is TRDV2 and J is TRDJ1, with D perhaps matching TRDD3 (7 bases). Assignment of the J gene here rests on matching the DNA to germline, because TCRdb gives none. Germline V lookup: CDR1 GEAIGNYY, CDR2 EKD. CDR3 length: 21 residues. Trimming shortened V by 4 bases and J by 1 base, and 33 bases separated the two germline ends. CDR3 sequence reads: CACDSLPRTNWGFHPTDKLIF. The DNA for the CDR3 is TGTGCCTGTGATAGCCTTCCGCGGACCAACTGGGGCTTTCACCCCACCGATAAACTCATCTTT.

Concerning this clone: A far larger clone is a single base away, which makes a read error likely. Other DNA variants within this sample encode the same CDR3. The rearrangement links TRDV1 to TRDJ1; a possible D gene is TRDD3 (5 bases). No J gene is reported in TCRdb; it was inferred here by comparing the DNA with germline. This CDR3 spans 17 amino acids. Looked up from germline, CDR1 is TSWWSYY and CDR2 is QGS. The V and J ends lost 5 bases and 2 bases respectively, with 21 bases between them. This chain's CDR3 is CALGLPPAGSFTDKLIF. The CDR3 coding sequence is TGTGCTCTTGGGCTGCCTCCGGCGGGATCGTTTACCGATAAACTCATCTTT.

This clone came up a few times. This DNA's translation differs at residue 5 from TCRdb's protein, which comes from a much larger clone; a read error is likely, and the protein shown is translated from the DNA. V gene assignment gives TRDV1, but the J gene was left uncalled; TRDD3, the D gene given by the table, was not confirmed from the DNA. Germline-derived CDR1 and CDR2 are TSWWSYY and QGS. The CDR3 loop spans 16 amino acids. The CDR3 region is CALSPGGDTPALLLIF. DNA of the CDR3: TGTGCTCTTTCCCCGGGGGGGGATACGCCGGCGTTGTTGCTCATCTTT.

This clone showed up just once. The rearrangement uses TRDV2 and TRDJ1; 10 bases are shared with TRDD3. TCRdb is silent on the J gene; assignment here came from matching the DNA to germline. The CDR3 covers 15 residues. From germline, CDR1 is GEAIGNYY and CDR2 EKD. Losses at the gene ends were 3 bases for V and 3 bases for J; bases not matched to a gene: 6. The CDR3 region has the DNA TGTGCCTGTGACCCTGGGGGGATACGGGCCGATAAACTCATCTTT. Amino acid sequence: CACDPGGIRADKLIF.

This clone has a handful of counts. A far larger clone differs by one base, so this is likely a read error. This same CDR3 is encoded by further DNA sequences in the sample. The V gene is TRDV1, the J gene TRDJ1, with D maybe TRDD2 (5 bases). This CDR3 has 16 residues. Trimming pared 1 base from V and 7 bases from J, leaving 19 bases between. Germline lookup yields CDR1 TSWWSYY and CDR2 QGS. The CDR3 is CALGEQKVWHLRKLIF. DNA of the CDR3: TGTGCTCTTGGGGAACAAAAGGTTTGGCACCTACGTAAACTCATCTTT.

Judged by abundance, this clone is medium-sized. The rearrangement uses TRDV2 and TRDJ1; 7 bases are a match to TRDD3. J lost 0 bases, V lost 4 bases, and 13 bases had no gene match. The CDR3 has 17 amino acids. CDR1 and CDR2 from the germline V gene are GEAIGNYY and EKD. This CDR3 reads CACEDLTLGANTDKLIF. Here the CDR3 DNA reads TGTGCCTGTGAGGACCTAACGCTGGGGGCTAACACCGATAAACTCATCTTT.

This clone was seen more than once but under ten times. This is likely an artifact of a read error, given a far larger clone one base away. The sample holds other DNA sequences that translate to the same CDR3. CDR3 nucleotide sequence: TGCGCCTGTGACACCGAGGGGTCCAGGAACTGGGGGATACGCACCGATAAACTCATCTTT. Translation gives CACDTEGSRNWGIRTDKLIF. The rearrangement links TRDV2 to TRDJ1; 13 nucleotides align to TRDD3. In the absence of a J gene in TCRdb, the DNA was matched to germline to assign it here. The CDR3 totals 20 residues. Germline CDR1 GEAIGNYY, CDR2 EKD.

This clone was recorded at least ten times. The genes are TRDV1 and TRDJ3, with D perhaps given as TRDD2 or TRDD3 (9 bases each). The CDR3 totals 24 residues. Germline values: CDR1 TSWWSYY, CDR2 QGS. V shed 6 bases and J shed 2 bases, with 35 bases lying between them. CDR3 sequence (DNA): TGTGCTCTTGGTGAAGCTGGCCTTCCTACGTGGTTGGGGGATATAGCCTGGGACACCCGACAGATGTTTTTC. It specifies CALGEAGLPTWLGDIAWDTRQMFF.

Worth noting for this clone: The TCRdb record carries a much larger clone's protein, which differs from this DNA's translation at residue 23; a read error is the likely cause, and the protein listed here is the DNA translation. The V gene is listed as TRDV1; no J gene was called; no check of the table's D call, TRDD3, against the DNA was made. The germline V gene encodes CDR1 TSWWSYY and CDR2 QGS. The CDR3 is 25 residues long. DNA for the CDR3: TGTGCTCTTGGGGATTTGTCCACCCCATTCCCTGAGGGATTGTACTGGGGGATAACGTCCGATAAACCCATCTTT. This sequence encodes CALGDLSTPFPEGLYWGITSDKPIF.

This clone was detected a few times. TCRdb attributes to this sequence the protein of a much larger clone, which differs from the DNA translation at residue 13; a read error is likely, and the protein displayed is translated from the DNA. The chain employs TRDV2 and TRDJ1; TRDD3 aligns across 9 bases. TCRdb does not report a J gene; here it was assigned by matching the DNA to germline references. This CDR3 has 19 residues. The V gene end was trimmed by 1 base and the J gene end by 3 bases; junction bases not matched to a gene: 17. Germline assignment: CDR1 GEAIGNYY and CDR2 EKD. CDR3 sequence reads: CACDTVLLGDTLHSDKLIF. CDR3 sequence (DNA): TGTGCCTGTGACACGGTACTACTGGGGGACACGCTGCACTCCGATAAACTCATCTTT.

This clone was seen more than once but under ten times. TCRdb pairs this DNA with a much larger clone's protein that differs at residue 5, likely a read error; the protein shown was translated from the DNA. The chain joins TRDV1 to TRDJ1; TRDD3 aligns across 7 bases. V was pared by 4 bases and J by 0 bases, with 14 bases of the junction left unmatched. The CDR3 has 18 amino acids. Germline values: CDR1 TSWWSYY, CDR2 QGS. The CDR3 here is CALGGEPTVGEYTDKLIF. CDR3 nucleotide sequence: TGTGCTCTTGGGGGAGAACCAACGGTGGGGGAGTACACCGATAAACTCATCTTT.

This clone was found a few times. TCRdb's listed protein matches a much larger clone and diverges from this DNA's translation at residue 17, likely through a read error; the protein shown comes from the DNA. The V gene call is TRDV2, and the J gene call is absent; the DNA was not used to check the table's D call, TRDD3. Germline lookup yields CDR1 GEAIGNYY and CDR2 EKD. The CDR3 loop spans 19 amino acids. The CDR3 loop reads CACDTVSVGENTYTDKPIF. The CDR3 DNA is TGTGCCTGTGACACCGTTTCGGTGGGAGAGAACACCTACACCGATAAACCCATCTTT.

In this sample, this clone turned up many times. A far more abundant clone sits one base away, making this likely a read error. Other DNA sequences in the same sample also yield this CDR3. CDR3: CACDVLGDTLTAQLFF. For the CDR3, the DNA is TGTGCTTGTGACGTACTGGGGGATACTTTGACAGCACAACTCTTCTTT. The chain has TRDV2 and TRDJ2; 11 nucleotides align to TRDD3. The CDR3 spans 16 residues. Per germline, CDR1 GEAIGNYY and CDR2 EKD.